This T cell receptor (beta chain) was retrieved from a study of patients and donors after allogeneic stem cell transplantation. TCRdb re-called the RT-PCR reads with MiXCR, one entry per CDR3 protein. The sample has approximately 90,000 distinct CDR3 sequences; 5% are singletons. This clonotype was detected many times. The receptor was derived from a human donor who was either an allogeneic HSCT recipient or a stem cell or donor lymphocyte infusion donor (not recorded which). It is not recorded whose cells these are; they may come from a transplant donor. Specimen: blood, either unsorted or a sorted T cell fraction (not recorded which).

The CDR3 here is CASSRMSGTSYEQYF. The DNA for the CDR3 is TGTGCCAGCAGTCGAATGTCGGGGACAAGCTACGAGCAGTACTTC. The gene calls are TRBV6-1 and TRBJ2-7; maybe TRBD1 (6 bases). The CDR3 is 15 residues long. Germline CDR1 is MNHNS and CDR2 is SASEGT. Between the trimmed V and J ends, which lost 5 bases and 3 bases, there was a span of 17 bases.